This T cell receptor (beta chain) originates from a study of cytomegalovirus exposure and HLA in healthy donors. Across the study: From HLA-typed donors, an early data release held some 91 million unique TCRs.

V was trimmed by 0 bases and J by 0 bases, leaving 9 bases between them. The germline gives CDR1 LGHNA, CDR2 YSLEER. This CDR3 is built from 16 residues. It was with 60 Vbeta and 13 Jbeta primers that the PCR ran. The repertoire was sequenced with immunoSEQ multiplex PCR; TCRdb's copy has only in-frame clones and lacks some. The table records more than 95,000 clones, roughly 77% of them present only once. Sequencing used PBMCs. The sequence was obtained from a man aged 18 to 30 in good health and CMV-seronegative. The V gene is TRBV4-3, the J gene TRBJ1-3; no clear D. This chain's CDR3 is CASSQDAGSSGNTIYF. CDR3 nucleotides: TGCGCCAGCAGCCAAGATGCCGGGAGCTCTGGAAACACCATATATTTT.